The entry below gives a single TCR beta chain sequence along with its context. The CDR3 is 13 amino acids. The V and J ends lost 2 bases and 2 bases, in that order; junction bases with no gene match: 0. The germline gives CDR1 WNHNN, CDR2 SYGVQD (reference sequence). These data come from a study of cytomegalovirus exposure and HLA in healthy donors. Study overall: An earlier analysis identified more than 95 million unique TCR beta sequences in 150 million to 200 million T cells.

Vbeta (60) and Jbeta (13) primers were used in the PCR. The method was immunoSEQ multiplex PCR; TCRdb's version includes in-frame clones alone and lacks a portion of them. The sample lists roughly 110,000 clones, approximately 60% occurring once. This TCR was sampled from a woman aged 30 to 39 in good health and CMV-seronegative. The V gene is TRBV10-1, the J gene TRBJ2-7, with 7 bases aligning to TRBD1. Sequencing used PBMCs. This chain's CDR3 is CASSEGTAYEQYF. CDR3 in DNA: TGCGCCAGCAGTGAGGGGACAGCCTACGAGCAGTACTTC.